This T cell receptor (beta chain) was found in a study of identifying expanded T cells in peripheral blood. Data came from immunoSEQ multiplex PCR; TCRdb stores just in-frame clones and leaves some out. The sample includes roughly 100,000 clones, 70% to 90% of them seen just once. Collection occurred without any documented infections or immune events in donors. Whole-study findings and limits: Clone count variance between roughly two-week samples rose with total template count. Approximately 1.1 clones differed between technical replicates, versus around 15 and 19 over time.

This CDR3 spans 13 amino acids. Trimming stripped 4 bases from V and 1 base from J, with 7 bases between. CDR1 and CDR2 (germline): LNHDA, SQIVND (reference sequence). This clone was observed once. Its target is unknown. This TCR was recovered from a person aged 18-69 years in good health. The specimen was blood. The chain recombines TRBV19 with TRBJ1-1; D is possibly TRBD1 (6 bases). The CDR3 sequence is CASSRGQNTEAFF. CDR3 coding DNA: TGTGCCAGTAGTAGGGGACAGAACACTGAAGCTTTCTTT.